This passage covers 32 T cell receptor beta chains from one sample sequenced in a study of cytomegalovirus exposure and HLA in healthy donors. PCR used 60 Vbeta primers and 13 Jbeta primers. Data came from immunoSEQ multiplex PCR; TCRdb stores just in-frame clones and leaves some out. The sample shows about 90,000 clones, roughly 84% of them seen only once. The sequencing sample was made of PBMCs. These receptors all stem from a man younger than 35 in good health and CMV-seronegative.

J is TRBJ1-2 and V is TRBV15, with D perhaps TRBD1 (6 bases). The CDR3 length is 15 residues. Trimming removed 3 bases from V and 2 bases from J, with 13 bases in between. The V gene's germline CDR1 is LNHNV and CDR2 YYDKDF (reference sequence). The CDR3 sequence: CATSSKDSINYGYTF. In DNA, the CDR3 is TGTGCCACCAGCAGTAAGGACAGCATAAACTATGGCTACACCTTC.

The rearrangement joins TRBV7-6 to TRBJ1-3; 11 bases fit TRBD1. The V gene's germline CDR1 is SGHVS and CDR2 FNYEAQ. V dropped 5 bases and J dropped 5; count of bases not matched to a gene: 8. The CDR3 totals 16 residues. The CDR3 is CASSAAGTGGRNTIYF. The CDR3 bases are TGTGCCAGCAGCGCAGCGGGGACAGGGGGTAGAAACACCATATATTTT.

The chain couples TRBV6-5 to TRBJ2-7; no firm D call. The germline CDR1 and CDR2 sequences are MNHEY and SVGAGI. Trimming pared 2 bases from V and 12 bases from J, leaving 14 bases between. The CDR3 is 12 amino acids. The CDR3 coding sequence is TGTGCCAGCAGTTACGTATCAGGCGAGATGTACTTC. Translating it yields CASSYVSGEMYF.

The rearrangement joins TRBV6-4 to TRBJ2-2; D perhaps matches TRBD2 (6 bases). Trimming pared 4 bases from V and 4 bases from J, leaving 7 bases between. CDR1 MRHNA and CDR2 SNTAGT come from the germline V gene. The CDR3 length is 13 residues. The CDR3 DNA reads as TGTGCCAGCAGTGTGGAGGGCACCGGGGAGCTGTTTTTT. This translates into CASSVEGTGELFF.

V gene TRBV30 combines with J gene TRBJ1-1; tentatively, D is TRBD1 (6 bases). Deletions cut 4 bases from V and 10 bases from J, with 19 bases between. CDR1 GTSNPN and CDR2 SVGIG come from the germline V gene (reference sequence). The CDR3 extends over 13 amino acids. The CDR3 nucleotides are TGTGCCTGGAAAAAGAGGGCAGGGGACGCAGCTTTCTTT. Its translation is CAWKKRAGDAAFF.

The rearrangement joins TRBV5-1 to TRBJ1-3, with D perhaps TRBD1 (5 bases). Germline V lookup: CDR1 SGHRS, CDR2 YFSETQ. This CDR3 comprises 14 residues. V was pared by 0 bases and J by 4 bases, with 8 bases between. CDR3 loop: CASSLEQAGNTIYF. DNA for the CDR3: TGCGCCAGCAGCTTGGAACAGGCCGGAAACACCATATATTTT.

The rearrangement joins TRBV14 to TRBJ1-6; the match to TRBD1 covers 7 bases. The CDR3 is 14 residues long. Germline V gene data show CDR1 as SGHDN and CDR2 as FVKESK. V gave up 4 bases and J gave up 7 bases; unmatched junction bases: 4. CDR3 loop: CASSLWDRNSPLHF. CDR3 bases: TGTGCCAGCAGCCTGTGGGACAGAAATTCACCCCTCCACTTT.

The CDR3 DNA follows: TGTGCCAGCAGCTTGGGGCTCCCCAGCTACGAGCAGTACTTC. It is translated as CASSLGLPSYEQYF. This chain connects TRBV5-6 to TRBJ2-7; no clear D gene. CDR3 size: 14 residues. The V end lost 0 bases, the J end lost 3 bases, and 10 bases lay between the germline ends. Germline V gene data show CDR1 as SGHDT and CDR2 as YYEEEE.

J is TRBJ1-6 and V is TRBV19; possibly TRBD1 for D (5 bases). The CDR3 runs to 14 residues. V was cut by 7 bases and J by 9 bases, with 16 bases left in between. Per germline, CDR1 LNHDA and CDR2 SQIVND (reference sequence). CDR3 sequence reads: CASMDTTRASPLHF. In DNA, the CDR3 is TGTGCCAGTATGGACACTACCCGGGCTTCACCCCTCCACTTT.

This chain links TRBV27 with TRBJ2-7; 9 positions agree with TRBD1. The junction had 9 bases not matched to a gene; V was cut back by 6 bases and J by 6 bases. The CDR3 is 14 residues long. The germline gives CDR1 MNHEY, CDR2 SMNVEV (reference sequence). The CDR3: CASRPDRGFSEQYF. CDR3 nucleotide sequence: TGTGCCAGCAGGCCGGACAGGGGTTTTTCCGAGCAGTACTTC.

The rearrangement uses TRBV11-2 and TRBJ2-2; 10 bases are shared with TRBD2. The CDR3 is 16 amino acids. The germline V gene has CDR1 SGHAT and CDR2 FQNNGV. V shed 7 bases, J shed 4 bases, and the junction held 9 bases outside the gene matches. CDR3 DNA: TGTGCCAGCACCCAGGGGAGCGGGAGGGCCACCGGGGAGCTGTTTTTT. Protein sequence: CASTQGSGRATGELFF. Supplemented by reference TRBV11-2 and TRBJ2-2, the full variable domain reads EAGVAQSPRYKIIEKRQSVAFWCNPISGHATLYWYQQILGQGPKLLIQFQNNGVVDDSQLPKDRFSAERLKGVDSTLKIQPAKLEDSAVYLCASTQGSGRATGELFFGEGSRLTVL.

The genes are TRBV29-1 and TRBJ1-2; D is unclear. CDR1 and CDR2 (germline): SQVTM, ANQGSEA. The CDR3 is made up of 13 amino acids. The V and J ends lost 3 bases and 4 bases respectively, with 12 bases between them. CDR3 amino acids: CSVDEGWSYGYTF. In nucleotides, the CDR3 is TGCAGCGTTGATGAGGGTTGGAGCTATGGCTACACCTTC.

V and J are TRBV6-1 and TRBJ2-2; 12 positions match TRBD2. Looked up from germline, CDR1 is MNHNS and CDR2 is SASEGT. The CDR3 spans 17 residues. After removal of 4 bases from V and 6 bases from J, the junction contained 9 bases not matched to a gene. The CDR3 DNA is TGTGCCAGCAGTGGGCGAACTAGCGGGAGGTACTCCGGGGAGCTGTTTTTT. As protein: CASSGRTSGRYSGELFF.

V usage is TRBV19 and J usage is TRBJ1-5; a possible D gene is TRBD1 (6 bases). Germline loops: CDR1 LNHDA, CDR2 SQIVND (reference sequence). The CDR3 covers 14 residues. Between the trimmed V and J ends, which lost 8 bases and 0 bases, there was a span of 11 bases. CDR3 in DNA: TGTGCCAGTGTAAGGACAGCTAGCAATCAGCCCCAGCATTTT. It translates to CASVRTASNQPQHF.

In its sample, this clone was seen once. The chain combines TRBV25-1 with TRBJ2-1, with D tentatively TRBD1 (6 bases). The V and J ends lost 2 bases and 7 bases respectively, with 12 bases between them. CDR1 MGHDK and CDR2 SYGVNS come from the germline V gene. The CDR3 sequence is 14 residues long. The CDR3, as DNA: TGTGCCAGCAGTGAACAAACAGGGTCGAATGAGCAGTTCTTC. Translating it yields CASSEQTGSNEQFF.

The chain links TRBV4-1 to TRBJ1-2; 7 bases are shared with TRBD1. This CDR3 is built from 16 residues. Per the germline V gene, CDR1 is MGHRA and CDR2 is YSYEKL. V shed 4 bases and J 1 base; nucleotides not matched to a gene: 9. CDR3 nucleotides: TGCGCCAGCAGCCCGGAGAGGACAGGCTTTAACTATGGCTACACCTTC. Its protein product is CASSPERTGFNYGYTF.

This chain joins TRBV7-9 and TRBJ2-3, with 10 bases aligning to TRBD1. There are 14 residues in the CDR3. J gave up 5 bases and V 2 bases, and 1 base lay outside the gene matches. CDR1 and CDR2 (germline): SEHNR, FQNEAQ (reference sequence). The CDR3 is CASSLRDRGDTQYF. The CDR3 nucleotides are TGTGCCAGCAGCTTAAGGGACAGGGGAGATACGCAGTATTTT.

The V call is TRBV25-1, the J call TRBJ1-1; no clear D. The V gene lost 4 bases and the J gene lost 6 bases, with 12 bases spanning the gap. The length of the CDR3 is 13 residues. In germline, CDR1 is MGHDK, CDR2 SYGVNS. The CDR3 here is CASSVTGSAEAFF. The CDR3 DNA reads TGTGCCAGCAGTGTAACGGGGAGCGCTGAAGCTTTCTTT. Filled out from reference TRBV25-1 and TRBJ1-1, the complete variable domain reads EADIYQTPRYLVIGTGKKITLECSQTMGHDKMYWYQQDPGMELHLIHYSYGVNSTEKGDLSSESTVSRIRTEHFPLTLESARPSHTSQYLCASSVTGSAEAFFGQGTRLTVV.

The CDR3 bases are TGTGCCAGCAGGGCCGGGTCTTCCTACGAGCAGTACTTC. Translation gives CASRAGSSYEQYF. This rearrangement joins TRBV6-6 to TRBJ2-7; D remains ambiguous. The V end lost 6 bases, the J end lost 1 base, and 10 bases lay between the germline ends. The CDR3 runs to 13 residues. CDR1 is MNHNY, CDR2 SVGAGI, per germline (reference sequence).

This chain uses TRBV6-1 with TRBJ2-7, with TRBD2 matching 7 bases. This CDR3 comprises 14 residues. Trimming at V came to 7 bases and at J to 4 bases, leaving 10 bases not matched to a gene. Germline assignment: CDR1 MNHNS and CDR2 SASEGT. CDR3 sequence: CASTRGRVVYEQYF. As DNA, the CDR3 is TGTGCCAGCACACGAGGGAGGGTTGTGTACGAGCAGTACTTC.

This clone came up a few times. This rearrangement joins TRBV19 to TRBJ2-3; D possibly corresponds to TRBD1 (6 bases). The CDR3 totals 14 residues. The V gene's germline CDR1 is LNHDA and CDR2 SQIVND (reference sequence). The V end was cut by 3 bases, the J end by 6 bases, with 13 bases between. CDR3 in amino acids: CASSISGAVDTQYF. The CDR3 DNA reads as TGTGCCAGTAGTATTTCAGGGGCTGTGGATACGCAGTATTTT. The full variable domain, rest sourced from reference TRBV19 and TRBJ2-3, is DGGITQSPKYLFRKEGQNVTLSCEQNLNHDAMYWYRQDPGQGLRLIYYSQIVNDFQKGDIAEGYSVSREKKESFPLTVTSAQKNPTAFYLCASSISGAVDTQYFGPGTRLTVL.

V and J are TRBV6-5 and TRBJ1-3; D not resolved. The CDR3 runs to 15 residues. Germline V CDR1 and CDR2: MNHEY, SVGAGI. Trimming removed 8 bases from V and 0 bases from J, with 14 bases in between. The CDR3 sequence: CASSEFRYSGNTIYF. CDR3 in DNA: TGTGCCAGCTCGGAGTTCCGGTACTCTGGAAACACCATATATTTT.

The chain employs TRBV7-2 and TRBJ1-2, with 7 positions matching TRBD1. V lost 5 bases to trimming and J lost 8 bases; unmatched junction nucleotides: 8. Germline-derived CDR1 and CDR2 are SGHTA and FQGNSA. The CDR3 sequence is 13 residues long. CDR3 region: CASSPDREDGYTF. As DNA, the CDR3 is TGTGCCAGCAGCCCCGACAGGGAGGACGGCTACACCTTC.

For the CDR3, the DNA is TGCAGCGTTGAGAGCGGGACCTACAATGAGCAGTTCTTC. This sequence encodes CSVESGTYNEQFF. The rearrangement uses TRBV29-1 and TRBJ2-1, with TRBD2 identical over 7 bases. V lost 3 bases, J lost 2 bases, and 1 base stayed unmatched. Germline CDR1 reads SQVTM; CDR2 reads ANQGSEA. The CDR3 spans 13 residues.

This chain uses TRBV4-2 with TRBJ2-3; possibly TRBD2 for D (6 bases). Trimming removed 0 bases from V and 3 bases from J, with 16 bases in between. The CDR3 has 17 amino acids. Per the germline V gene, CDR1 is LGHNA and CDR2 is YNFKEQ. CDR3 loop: CASSQDRAAGGTDTQYF. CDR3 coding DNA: TGTGCCAGCAGCCAAGATAGAGCGGCCGGGGGTACAGATACGCAGTATTTT.

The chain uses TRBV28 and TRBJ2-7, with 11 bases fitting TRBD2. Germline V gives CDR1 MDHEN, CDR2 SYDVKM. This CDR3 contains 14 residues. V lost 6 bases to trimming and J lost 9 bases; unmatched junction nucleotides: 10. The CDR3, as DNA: TGTGCCAGCAGCATAGCGGGAGGGCCGGGGGGGCAGTACTTC. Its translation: CASSIAGGPGGQYF.

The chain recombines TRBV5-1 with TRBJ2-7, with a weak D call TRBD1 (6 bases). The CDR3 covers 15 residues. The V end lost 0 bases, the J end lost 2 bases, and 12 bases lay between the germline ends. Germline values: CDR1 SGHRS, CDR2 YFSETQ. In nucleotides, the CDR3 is TGCGCCAGCAGCTTGGGAGGGGGAAATACCTACGAGCAGTACTTC. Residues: CASSLGGGNTYEQYF.

The CDR3 DNA reads as TGCAGCGCCGAACGGGGGGGAAACACTGAAGCTTTCTTT. It translates to CSAERGGNTEAFF. V usage is TRBV29-1 and J usage is TRBJ1-1, with D maybe TRBD1 (5 bases). There are 13 residues in the CDR3. The germline CDR1 and CDR2 sequences are SQVTM and ANQGSEA. V dropped 7 bases and J dropped 2 bases, with 14 bases sitting between them.

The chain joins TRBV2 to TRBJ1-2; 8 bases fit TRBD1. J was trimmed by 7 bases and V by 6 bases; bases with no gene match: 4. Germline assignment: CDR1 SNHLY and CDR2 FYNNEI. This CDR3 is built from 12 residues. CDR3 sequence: CASRTGEGGYTF. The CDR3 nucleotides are TGTGCCAGCAGGACAGGGGAGGGTGGCTACACCTTC.

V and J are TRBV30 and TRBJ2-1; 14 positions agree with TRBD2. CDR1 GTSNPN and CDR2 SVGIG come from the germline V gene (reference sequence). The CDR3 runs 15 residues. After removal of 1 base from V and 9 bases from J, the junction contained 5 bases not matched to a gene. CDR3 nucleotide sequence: TGTGCCTGGAGTGCGGGACTAGCGGGGGCCAGTGAGCAGTTCTTC. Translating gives CAWSAGLAGASEQFF.

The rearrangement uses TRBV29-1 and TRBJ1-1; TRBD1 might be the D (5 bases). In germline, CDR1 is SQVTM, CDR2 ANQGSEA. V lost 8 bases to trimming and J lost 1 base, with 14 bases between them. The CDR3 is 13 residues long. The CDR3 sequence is CSIREGPNTEAFF. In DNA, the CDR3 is TGCAGCATCCGGGAGGGACCGAACACTGAAGCTTTCTTT.

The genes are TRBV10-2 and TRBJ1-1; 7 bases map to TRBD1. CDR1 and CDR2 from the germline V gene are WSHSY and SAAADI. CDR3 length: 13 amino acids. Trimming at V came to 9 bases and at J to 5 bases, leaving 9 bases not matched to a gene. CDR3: CASRVTGMTEAFF. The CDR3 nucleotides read TGCGCCAGTAGGGTGACAGGGATGACTGAAGCTTTCTTT.